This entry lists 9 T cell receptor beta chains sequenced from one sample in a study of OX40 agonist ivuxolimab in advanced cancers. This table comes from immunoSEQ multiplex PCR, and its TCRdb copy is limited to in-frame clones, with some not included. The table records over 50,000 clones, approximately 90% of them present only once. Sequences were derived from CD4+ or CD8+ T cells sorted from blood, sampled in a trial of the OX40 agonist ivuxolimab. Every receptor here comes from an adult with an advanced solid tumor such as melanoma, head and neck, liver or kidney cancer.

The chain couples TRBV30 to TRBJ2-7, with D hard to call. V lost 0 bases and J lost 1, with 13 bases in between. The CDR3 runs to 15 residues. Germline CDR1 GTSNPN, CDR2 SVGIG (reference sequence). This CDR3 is CAWSVTGHRSYEQYF. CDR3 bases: TGTGCCTGGAGTGTTACCGGCCATAGATCCTACGAGCAGTACTTC.

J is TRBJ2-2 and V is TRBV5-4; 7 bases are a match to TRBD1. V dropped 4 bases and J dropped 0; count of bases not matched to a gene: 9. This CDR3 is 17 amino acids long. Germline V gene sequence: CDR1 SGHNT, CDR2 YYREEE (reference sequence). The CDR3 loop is CASSPPRTGANTGELFF. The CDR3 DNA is TGTGCCAGCAGCCCCCCCAGGACAGGAGCGAACACCGGGGAGCTGTTTTTT.

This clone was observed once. The CDR3 nucleotides read TGTGCCTGGAGTACCTCCTGGAACACCGGGGAGCTGTTTTTT. This sequence encodes CAWSTSWNTGELFF. The V and J genes are TRBV30 and TRBJ2-2; D ambiguous. The germline CDR1 and CDR2 sequences are GTSNPN and SVGIG (reference sequence). The CDR3 is made up of 14 amino acids. The V end lost 2 bases, the J end lost 1 base, and 8 bases lay between the germline ends.

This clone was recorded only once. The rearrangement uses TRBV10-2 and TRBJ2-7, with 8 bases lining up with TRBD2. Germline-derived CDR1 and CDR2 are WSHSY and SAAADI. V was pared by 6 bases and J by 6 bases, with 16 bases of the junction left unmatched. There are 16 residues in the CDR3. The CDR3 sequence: CASRRTGTSRGIEQYF. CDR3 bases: TGCGCCAGCAGAAGAACCGGGACTAGTCGAGGTATCGAGCAGTACTTC.

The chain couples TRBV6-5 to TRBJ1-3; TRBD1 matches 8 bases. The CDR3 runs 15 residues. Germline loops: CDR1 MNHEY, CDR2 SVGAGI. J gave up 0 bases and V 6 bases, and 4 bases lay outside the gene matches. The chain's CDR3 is CASRRDRSSGNTIYF. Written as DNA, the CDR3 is TGTGCCAGCAGAAGGGACAGGTCCTCTGGAAACACCATATATTTT.

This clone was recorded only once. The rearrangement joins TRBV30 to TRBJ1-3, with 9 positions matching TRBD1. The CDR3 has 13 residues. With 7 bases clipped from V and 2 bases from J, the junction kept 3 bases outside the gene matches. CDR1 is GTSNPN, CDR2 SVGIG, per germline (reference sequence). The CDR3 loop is CAYGTGTGNTIYF. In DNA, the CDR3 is TGTGCCTACGGGACAGGGACTGGAAACACCATATATTTT.

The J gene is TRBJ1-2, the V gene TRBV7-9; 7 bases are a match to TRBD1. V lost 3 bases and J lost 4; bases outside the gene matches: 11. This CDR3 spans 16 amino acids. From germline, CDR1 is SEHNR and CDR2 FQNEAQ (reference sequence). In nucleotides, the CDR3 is TGTGCCAGCAGCTTTGAATCGGGACAGACGAGCTATGGCTACACCTTC. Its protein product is CASSFESGQTSYGYTF.

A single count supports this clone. The CDR3 sequence is CASSPSRGTYEQYF. In DNA, the CDR3 is TGTGCCAGCTCACCCTCCCGGGGCACCTACGAGCAGTACTTC. V and J are TRBV18 and TRBJ2-7; D is possibly TRBD1 or TRBD2 (5 bases each). This CDR3 spans 14 amino acids. With 3 bases removed from V and 2 bases from J, the gap between germline ends came to 11 bases. Germline assignment: CDR1 KGHSH and CDR2 LQKENI.

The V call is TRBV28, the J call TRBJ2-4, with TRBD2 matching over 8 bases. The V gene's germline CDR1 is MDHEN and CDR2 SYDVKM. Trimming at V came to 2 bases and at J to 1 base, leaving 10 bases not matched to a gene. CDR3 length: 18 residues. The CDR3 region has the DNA TGTGCCAGCAGTTTAGCTACCCGGGGGGGCTTCGCCAAAAACATTCAGTACTTC. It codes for CASSLATRGGFAKNIQYF.